These 3 T cell receptor beta chains came from one sample sequenced in a study of cytomegalovirus exposure and HLA in healthy donors. PCR employed 60 Vbeta and 13 Jbeta primers. TCRdb's table, derived via immunoSEQ multiplex PCR, lists solely in-frame clones and lacks some. The table has some 150,000 clones, approximately 79% seen once; the top ten hold roughly 0.99%. The sequenced sample consisted of PBMCs. These receptors were obtained from a male donor in good health and CMV-seronegative.

The chain has TRBV7-9 and TRBJ1-6; no firm D call. This CDR3 region has 19 residues. The V end lost 5 bases, the J end lost 0 bases, and 20 bases lay between the germline ends. Germline V gene sequence: CDR1 SEHNR, CDR2 FQNEAQ (reference sequence). The CDR3 here is CASSNPGGPRSSYNSPLHF. The DNA of the CDR3 is TGTGCCAGCAGCAACCCGGGAGGACCCCGGAGCTCCTATAATTCACCCCTCCACTTT.

This clone was picked up a small number of times. J is TRBJ1-1 and V is TRBV6-1, with 10 positions matching TRBD1. The CDR3 has 15 residues. CDR1 and CDR2 (germline): MNHNS, SASEGT. V shed 4 bases, J shed 3 bases, and the junction held 5 bases outside the gene matches. For the CDR3, the DNA is TGTGCCAGCAGTGCGAAGACAGGGGGCCACACTGAAGCTTTCTTT. It specifies CASSAKTGGHTEAFF.

This clone was found a few times. The chain uses TRBV5-1 and TRBJ1-3; D not resolved. CDR1 is SGHRS and CDR2 is YFSETQ in the germline V gene. Trimming cost V 5 bases and J 8 bases, with 20 bases left between them. CDR3 length equals 15 residues. CDR3 DNA sequence: TGCGCCAGCAGTAGGACTGGCCTTTACAACGACACCATATATTTT. The encoded protein is CASSRTGLYNDTIYF.